What follows is one T cell receptor (beta chain) and its context. Original analysis: For nucleated cells, counts were estimated from reference gene primer amplification. Some clones are missing from TCRdb's copy, which holds only in-frame ones; the method was immunoSEQ multiplex PCR. The DNA was the basis for D and trimming; V, J and clone size are from that table. The table lists roughly 75,000 clones, over 75% of them singletons. This entry belongs to a study of blood T cell repertoires in COVID-19. Looking at the study overall: Material from acute and convalescent COVID-19 was sourced from the United States, Italy and Spain. Sample material is recorded as cDNA or gDNA derived from T cells, B-cell-depleted T cells, or PBMCs.

The source material was peripheral blood. This receptor was obtained from a man aged 45-65 years with acute or convalescent COVID-19.

This chain's CDR3 is CASSSWTGNNEQFF. CDR3 nucleotide sequence: TGTGCCAGCAGTTCCTGGACAGGGAACAATGAGCAGTTCTTC. The gene calls are TRBV6-2 or TRBV6-3 and TRBJ2-1; TRBD1 matches 8 bases. Germline trimming cut 4 bases from V and 5 bases from J; bases unmatched to any gene: 4. The CDR3 totals 14 residues. Germline loops: CDR1 MNHEY, CDR2 SVGEGT.